The clone carrying this T cell receptor (beta chain) was recorded once. The sample belongs to a study of blood T cell repertoires in COVID-19. Study in general: The study drew acute and convalescent COVID-19 samples from the United States, Italy and Spain.

How the authors handled the data: Nucleated cell counts were estimated from reference gene primer amplification. TCRdb's table, derived via immunoSEQ multiplex PCR, lists solely in-frame clones and lacks some. The V and J calls and the clone size are those of that table, but D and trimming were determined from the DNA. The table records tens of thousands of clones, roughly 80% of them present only once. CDR1 and CDR2 from the germline V gene are LGHDT and YNNKEL (reference sequence). The CDR3 length is 14 residues. The junction had 10 bases not matched to a gene; V was cut back by 4 bases and J by 9 bases.

This TCR came from a woman aged 40 to 50 with acute COVID-19. This chain connects TRBV3-1 (or the pseudogene TRBV3-2) to TRBJ2-3; TRBD2 matches at 7 bases. Sequencing used PBMCs or T cells enriched from blood (not recorded which). The CDR3 nucleotides read TGTGCCAGCAGCCCCGTGGCGGGGGTCGGCACGCAGTATTTT. This codes for CASSPVAGVGTQYF.